Listed here is a single TCR beta chain. Its antigen remains undetermined. Qualities for individual bases were not recorded, and no much larger clone is one base off. Measured from the cysteine to the phenylalanine, the CDR3 is 12 residues long. Just CDR3 DNA is preserved here, 36 bases in frame from base 1. V and J are truncated by 5 bases and 8 bases respectively, leaving an intervening sequence of 10 bases. As encoded in the germline V gene (reference sequence), CDR1 is PRHDT while CDR2 is FYEKMQ. TCRbeta CDR3 regions were amplified from genomic DNA by means of the immunoSEQ Assay, a bias-controlled multiplex PCR. The published analysis was carried out like this. The number of nucleated cells in each sample was estimated by amplification of reference gene primers within the assay. To quantify the absolute abundance of each unique TCRbeta CDR3 rearrangement, sequence reads were collapsed and filtered. For each sample, productive Simpson clonality was calculated as the square root of Simpson's diversity index across productive rearrangements. This immuneACCESS table, as held by TCRdb, lists in-frame sequences with V and J called but not all clones. Of the missing ones, under half trace to an unresolved V gene in checked studies; the others have no known cause. V, J and clone size derive from that table, while D and trimming were established from the DNA sequence. The sample table holds 250,000 to 300,000 clones, of which about 70% were seen once. More than 2.5% of the sample rests with the top ten.

Whole blood was collected in K2EDTA tubes by collaborating institutions according to the institutions' own protocols. For TCRbeta analysis, collaborator samples were shipped as frozen whole blood, as isolated PBMCs, or as DNA extracted from either sample type. This entry is derived from a study of blood T cell repertoires in COVID-19 (dated by TCRdb to about 2020). Background for the entire study: Samples covering the acute and convalescent phases of COVID-19 were provided by collaborators in the United States, Italy and Spain. The prospective study material was composed of cDNA or gDNA derived from T cells, B-cell-depleted T cells, or PBMCs. The dataset comprised deeply sampled blood TCRbeta repertoires from subjects exposed to, actively infected with, or recovered from COVID-19. A freely available public database, intended as a resource for researchers studying the immune response to SARS-CoV-2, is where the repertoires were released. Samples were obtained from the ongoing ImmuneRACE study (first 160 participants) and from 1,254 subjects provided by 6 global collaborators. A de-identified subject ID, COVID-19 status, age in years and sex were almost always included in the sample metadata. HLA class I and class II types, where available, came from metadata supplied by the sample provider rather than from assay-based typing. Here is what the overall study found, with its caveats: Clinical and demographic metadata were provided uncurated, with the amount varying by source and participant.

The sequence was collected from a woman older than 75 with acute or convalescent COVID-19. The receptor chain draws on TRBV13 and TRBJ2-1, and TRBD1 may be the D gene, going by 5 matching bases. The sequencing input was peripheral blood. In nucleotide form, the sequence is TGTGCCAGCAGCACATGGGGCGATGAGCAGTTCTTC. This codes for CASSTWGDEQFF.